These 19 T cell receptor beta chains were all obtained from the same sample, sequenced in a study of shared clonotypes between healthy human individuals. Produced via immunoSEQ multiplex PCR; TCRdb's table is partial and in-frame only. The profile covers hundreds of thousands of clones, with approximately 73% appearing a single time and around 2% taken by the ten largest. Specimen: memory CD4+ T cells sorted from blood. Documented subset: CD45RA-negative fraction. Every receptor here comes from a woman aged 30 to 39 in good health.

V and J are TRBV7-2 and TRBJ1-5, with a possible D match to TRBD1 (5 bases). Germline assignment: CDR1 SGHTA and CDR2 FQGNSA. CDR3 length equals 15 residues. Trimming removed 7 bases at V and 1 base at J, with 14 bases between. CDR3 DNA: TGTGCCAGCACCGCGACAGTATTGAGCAATCAGCCCCAGCATTTT. Translation gives CASTATVLSNQPQHF. Complete variable domain (other parts from reference TRBV7-2 and TRBJ1-5): GAGVSQSPSNKVTEKGKDVELRCDPISGHTALYWYRQSLGQGLEFLIYFQGNSAPDKSGLPSDRFSAERTGGSVSTLTIQRTQQEDSAVYLCASTATVLSNQPQHFGDGTRLSIL.

The chain employs TRBV7-9 and TRBJ2-7, with D possibly matching TRBD2 (6 bases). CDR1 is SEHNR and CDR2 is FQNEAQ in the germline V gene (reference sequence). The CDR3 is 15 residues long. Trimming took off 5 bases at V and 7 bases at J, with 21 bases between the two ends. The CDR3 loop is CASSGSGLASEEQYF. DNA of the CDR3: TGTGCCAGCAGCGGCAGCGGGCTAGCGTCTGAAGAGCAGTACTTC.

For this clone: Different DNA sequences within this sample yield the same CDR3. Here the CDR3 DNA reads TGTGCCAGCAGTCGTGGTAGTAGCAATCAGCCCCAGCATTTT. The encoded protein is CASSRGSSNQPQHF. The chain couples TRBV28 to TRBJ1-5; D remains unclear. In germline, CDR1 is MDHEN, CDR2 SYDVKM. The length of the CDR3 is 14 residues. Trimming removed 5 bases from V and 0 bases from J, with 8 bases in between.

The chain uses TRBV5-1 and TRBJ2-5; TRBD2 matches 10 bases. The CDR3 is made up of 15 amino acids. J was trimmed by 5 bases and V by 4 bases; bases with no gene match: 8. The germline V gene has CDR1 SGHRS and CDR2 YFSETQ. CDR3 DNA sequence: TGCGCCAGCAGCCCCGGACTAGCGGAAGGGGAGACCCAGTACTTC. Its translation is CASSPGLAEGETQYF.

This clone was seen a single time. The V gene is TRBV18, the J gene TRBJ2-7, with D perhaps matching TRBD1 (5 bases). Germline CDR1 is KGHSH and CDR2 is LQKENI. The CDR3 sequence is 13 residues long. V lost 2 bases to trimming and J lost 3 bases, with 8 bases between them. CDR3 nucleotide sequence: TGTGCCAGCTCACCAGACAGAATCTACGAGCAGTACTTC. As protein: CASSPDRIYEQYF.

The chain links TRBV29-1 to TRBJ1-4; TRBD1 might be the D (5 bases). This CDR3 has 14 amino acids. Germline CDR1 SQVTM, CDR2 ANQGSEA. Trimming removed 3 bases at V and 8 bases at J, with 16 bases between. Written as DNA, the CDR3 is TGCAGCGTTGAGGGCAGCAGGGAGGGAGAAAAACTGTTTTTT. Protein sequence: CSVEGSREGEKLFF.

This chain links TRBV11-2 with TRBJ1-1; no reliable D call. Trimming stripped 3 bases from V and 11 bases from J, with 13 bases between. Per germline, CDR1 SGHAT and CDR2 FQNNGV. This CDR3 comprises 12 residues. Here the CDR3 DNA reads TGTGCCAGCAGCTTCTCCCCCCGCGGGGCTTTCTTT. It codes for CASSFSPRGAFF.

The rearrangement links TRBV28 to TRBJ2-1; 14 bases line up with TRBD2. The germline CDR1 and CDR2 sequences are MDHEN and SYDVKM. This CDR3 comprises 15 residues. J gave up 10 bases and V 7 bases, and 9 bases lay outside the gene matches. The CDR3, as DNA: TGTGCCAGCACTCGACTAGCGGGAGGGCCCAGGGAGCAGTTCTTC. It translates to CASTRLAGGPREQFF.

This chain links TRBV18 with TRBJ1-1; D not certain. Germline V gene sequence: CDR1 KGHSH, CDR2 LQKENI. Trimming cost V 2 bases and J 6 bases, with 4 bases left between them. CDR3 length: 11 amino acids. The CDR3 sequence: CASSPESEAFF. The CDR3 bases are TGTGCCAGCTCACCAGAATCTGAAGCTTTCTTT. Together with reference TRBV18 and TRBJ1-1, the CDR3 gives the full variable domain: NAGVMQNPRHLVRRRGQEARLRCSPMKGHSHVYWYRQLPEEGLKFMVYLQKENIIDESGMPKERFSAEFPKEGPSILRIQQVVRGDSAAYFCASSPESEAFFGQGTRLTVV.

This clone came up a few times. The chain recombines TRBV7-8 with TRBJ2-2, with D possibly being TRBD2 (6 bases). The CDR3 is made up of 17 amino acids. CDR1 and CDR2 (germline): SGHVS, FQNEAQ. V lost 2 bases and J lost 4, with 17 bases in between. This chain's CDR3 is CASSLFGRGSSTGELFF. As DNA, the CDR3 is TGTGCCAGCAGCTTATTCGGGAGAGGGTCGTCCACCGGGGAGCTGTTTTTT.

The chain has TRBV2 and TRBJ2-7; D is undetermined. The CDR3 spans 15 residues. The V end was cut by 6 bases, the J end by 0 bases, with 15 bases between. Looked up from germline, CDR1 is SNHLY and CDR2 is FYNNEI. CDR3 loop: CASSRKTPTSYEQYF. The CDR3 nucleotides are TGTGCCAGCAGCCGAAAGACTCCAACCTCCTACGAGCAGTACTTC.

The chain employs TRBV28 and TRBJ2-3; weak D call: TRBD2 (6 bases). Per germline, CDR1 MDHEN and CDR2 SYDVKM. This CDR3 has 14 residues. V lost 3 bases and J lost 6, with 13 bases in between. CDR3 nucleotide sequence: TGTGCCAGCAGTTTTGGGGGGAGCCAGGATACGCAGTATTTT. It codes for CASSFGGSQDTQYF. Combining the CDR3 with reference TRBV28 and TRBJ2-3 gives the whole variable domain DVKVTQSSRYLVKRTGEKVFLECVQDMDHENMFWYRQDPGLGLRLIYFSYDVKMKEKGDIPEGYSVSREKKERFSLILESASTNQTSMYLCASSFGGSQDTQYFGPGTRLTVL.

This chain connects TRBV7-2 to TRBJ2-6; the D is unclear. The CDR3 has 14 residues. With 3 bases removed from V and 0 bases from J, the gap between germline ends came to 3 bases. The germline gives CDR1 SGHTA, CDR2 FQGNSA. Written as DNA, the CDR3 is TGTGCCAGCAGCTTGTCCTCTGGGGCCAACGTCCTGACTTTC. Translating it yields CASSLSSGANVLTF.

This clone was observed a handful of times. This sequence joins TRBV5-4 and TRBJ2-7; D possibly matches TRBD1 or TRBD2 (5 bases each). Germline V gene data show CDR1 as SGHNT and CDR2 as YYREEE (reference sequence). CDR3 length: 15 amino acids. V lost 4 bases to trimming and J lost 0 bases, with 14 bases between them. CDR3: CASSPGTASSYEQYF. The CDR3 DNA reads TGTGCCAGCAGCCCTGGGACGGCGAGCTCCTACGAGCAGTACTTC.

The CDR3 here is CASSRIMGYTF. Written as DNA, the CDR3 is TGTGCCAGCAGTCGTATAATGGGCTACACCTTC. This chain joins TRBV28 and TRBJ1-2, with no clear D. V dropped 5 bases and J dropped 8 bases, with 9 bases sitting between them. CDR1 MDHEN and CDR2 SYDVKM come from the germline V gene. The CDR3 covers 11 residues.

In this sample, this clone turned up once. The chain employs TRBV5-6 and TRBJ1-5; no firm D call. V dropped 0 bases and J dropped 1 base, with 11 bases sitting between them. CDR3 length: 16 amino acids. CDR1 is SGHDT and CDR2 is YYEEEE in the germline V gene. The CDR3 reads CASSLGGPRSNQPQHF. Here the CDR3 DNA reads TGTGCCAGCAGCTTGGGAGGGCCCCGCAGCAATCAGCCCCAGCATTTT.

Comment on this clone: The identical CDR3 is also encoded by other nucleotide sequences in the sample. This chain joins TRBV19 and TRBJ2-5; 8 bases line up with TRBD1. This CDR3 comprises 14 residues. Trimming cost V 2 bases and J 3 bases; bases outside gene matches: 2. The germline gives CDR1 LNHDA, CDR2 SQIVND (reference sequence). DNA for the CDR3: TGTGCCAGTAGTATAAGGGACAGGAAAGAGACCCAGTACTTC. This codes for CASSIRDRKETQYF.

This clone is a singleton in its sample. This rearrangement joins TRBV13 to TRBJ2-3; tentatively, D is TRBD1 (5 bases). CDR1 and CDR2 from the germline V gene are PRHDT and FYEKMQ (reference sequence). V lost 0 bases and J 7 bases, leaving 20 bases between the germline ends. This CDR3 spans 17 amino acids. The CDR3 DNA is TGTGCCAGCAGCTTAGGCCAAGACAGCCAAAACGGGCATACGCAGTATTTT. Encoded protein: CASSLGQDSQNGHTQYF.

This chain uses TRBV2 with TRBJ2-3; 9 bases are shared with TRBD1. Trimming cost V 4 bases and J 6 bases; bases outside gene matches: 5. This CDR3 contains 14 residues. The germline CDR1 and CDR2 sequences are SNHLY and FYNNEI. CDR3 nucleotide sequence: TGTGCCAGCAGTGTGGGGACAGGGTCGGATACGCAGTATTTT. Protein sequence: CASSVGTGSDTQYF.